These 30 T cell receptor beta chains were all obtained from the same sample, sequenced in a study of blood T cell repertoires in COVID-19. Clones were read by immunoSEQ multiplex PCR, and TCRdb kept only the in-frame ones, dropping some. The sample lists a few hundred thousand clones; around nine tenths were seen once. The sequenced sample was peripheral blood. The receptors were gathered from a woman in her sixties or seventies with active or convalescent COVID-19.

This clone has only a few counts. The genes are TRBV7-9 and TRBJ1-4; the D is unclear. The CDR3 is 14 amino acids. The germline V gene encodes CDR1 SEHNR and CDR2 FQNEAQ (reference sequence). The V end lost 5 bases, the J end lost 7 bases, and 14 bases lay between the germline ends. CDR3 sequence reads: CASSPPLGVEKLFF. The CDR3 coding sequence is TGTGCCAGCAGCCCCCCCCTCGGGGTTGAAAAACTGTTTTTT.

This chain links TRBV4-1 with TRBJ2-6; 8 bases line up with TRBD1. The CDR3 has 19 amino acids. Germline V lookup: CDR1 MGHRA, CDR2 YSYEKL. V lost 1 base, J lost 0 bases, and 8 bases stayed unmatched. The CDR3 sequence is CASSQVPGQVSSGANVLTF. The CDR3, as DNA: TGCGCCAGCAGCCAAGTCCCGGGACAGGTGAGCTCTGGGGCCAACGTCCTGACTTTC.

The V and J genes are TRBV7-2 and TRBJ2-7; TRBD2 matches 8 bases. This CDR3 has 18 amino acids. V shed 5 bases and J 0 bases; nucleotides not matched to a gene: 15. Germline V lookup: CDR1 SGHTA, CDR2 FQGNSA. The CDR3 DNA is TGTGCCAGCAGCCAGGCGAGAGGTCTAGCGGGTCCCTCCTACGAGCAGTACTTC. Protein sequence: CASSQARGLAGPSYEQYF. The full variable domain, its missing parts supplied by reference TRBV7-2 and TRBJ2-7, is GAGVSQSPSNKVTEKGKDVELRCDPISGHTALYWYRQSLGQGLEFLIYFQGNSAPDKSGLPSDRFSAERTGGSVSTLTIQRTQQEDSAVYLCASSQARGLAGPSYEQYFGPGTRLTVT.

This chain connects TRBV6-5 to TRBJ1-1, with D possibly TRBD1 on 6 matching bases. This CDR3 region has 15 residues. The V end was cut by 6 bases, the J end by 6 bases, with 20 bases between. Looked up from germline, CDR1 is MNHEY and CDR2 is SVGAGI. CDR3 sequence reads: CASREGEGEWPEAFF. The CDR3 DNA reads TGTGCCAGCAGGGAGGGGGAGGGAGAGTGGCCTGAAGCTTTCTTT.

The rearrangement uses TRBV12-3 or TRBV12-4 and TRBJ1-5, with 7 bases aligning to TRBD1. The ends lost 6 bases at V and 5 bases at J; junction bases unmatched: 4. The CDR3 is made up of 13 amino acids. CDR3 residues: CASRQGRDQPQHF. For the CDR3, the DNA is TGTGCCAGCAGACAGGGGCGGGATCAGCCCCAGCATTTT.

This clone was detected once. The rearrangement links TRBV3-1 (or the pseudogene TRBV3-2) to TRBJ2-1, with D hard to call. This CDR3 spans 15 amino acids. CDR1 is LGHDT and CDR2 is YNNKEL in the germline V gene (reference sequence). Deletions cut 4 bases from V and 4 bases from J, with 14 bases between. CDR3 in amino acids: CASSRQLGFYNEQFF. In DNA, the CDR3 is TGTGCCAGCAGCCGGCAGCTAGGCTTTTACAATGAGCAGTTCTTC.

The chain employs TRBV5-4 and TRBJ1-6; 7 bases map to TRBD1. This CDR3 region has 16 residues. The junction had 6 bases not matched to a gene; V was cut back by 0 bases and J by 6 bases. CDR1 and CDR2 from the germline V gene are SGHNT and YYREEE (reference sequence). CDR3 nucleotide sequence: TGTGCCAGCAGCTTGGCCGGGGCAGGGGGTAATTCACCCCTCCACTTT. Protein: CASSLAGAGGNSPLHF.

The rearrangement uses TRBV6-5 and TRBJ2-1; 7 bases map to TRBD1. This CDR3 region has 16 residues. Germline values: CDR1 MNHEY, CDR2 SVGAGI. Trimming at V came to 0 bases and at J to 1 base, leaving 3 bases not matched to a gene. CDR3 DNA sequence: TGTGCCAGCAGTTACTCACCGGGACAGTCCTACAATGAGCAGTTCTTC. It specifies CASSYSPGQSYNEQFF.

Turning to this clone: Other DNA sequences within the sample encode an identical CDR3. V gene TRBV27 combines with J gene TRBJ2-3; no firm D call. The CDR3 totals 14 residues. With 3 bases removed from V and 0 bases from J, the gap between germline ends came to 7 bases. Per germline, CDR1 MNHEY and CDR2 SMNVEV (reference sequence). The CDR3 bases are TGTGCCAGCAGTTTCCGTACTAGCACAGATACGCAGTATTTT. This codes for CASSFRTSTDTQYF.

This clone was picked up one time. V gene TRBV11-2 combines with J gene TRBJ2-1; 12 bases fit TRBD1. The CDR3 loop spans 15 amino acids. V lost 1 base and J lost 9; bases outside the gene matches: 4. Germline V lookup: CDR1 SGHAT, CDR2 FQNNGV. This CDR3 is CASSLAGTGGLEQFF. The CDR3 nucleotides are TGTGCCAGCAGCTTAGCAGGGACAGGGGGCCTTGAGCAGTTCTTC.

Many counts were recorded for this clone. The chain has TRBV27 and TRBJ2-2; perhaps TRBD1 as D (6 bases). The CDR3 is 15 amino acids. Deletions cut 6 bases from V and 4 bases from J, with 15 bases between. Germline V gene sequence: CDR1 MNHEY, CDR2 SMNVEV (reference sequence). CDR3 sequence (DNA): TGTGCCAGCAGCATGATCGACAGGCCCACCGGGGAGCTGTTTTTT. It yields the protein CASSMIDRPTGELFF.

The chain is built from TRBV7-9 and TRBJ1-1, with D perhaps matching TRBD1 (5 bases). This CDR3 has 15 amino acids. V lost 3 bases to trimming and J lost 0 bases, with 11 bases between them. CDR1 and CDR2 from the germline V gene are SEHNR and FQNEAQ (reference sequence). DNA of the CDR3: TGTGCCAGCAGCTTCGGTAGGGGTATGAACACTGAAGCTTTCTTT. Protein sequence: CASSFGRGMNTEAFF.

The chain recombines TRBV6-5 with TRBJ1-2; TRBD1 agrees at 7 bases. V gave up 6 bases and J gave up 5 bases; unmatched junction bases: 12. The V gene's germline CDR1 is MNHEY and CDR2 SVGAGI. The CDR3 extends over 15 amino acids. The CDR3 region is CASRPGGQQLYGYTF. For the CDR3, the DNA is TGTGCCAGCAGGCCCGGGGGACAGCAACTTTATGGCTACACCTTC.

The chain has TRBV6-2 or TRBV6-3 and TRBJ2-7; TRBD1 agrees at 10 bases. V lost 5 bases, J lost 6 bases, and 7 bases stayed unmatched. Germline V CDR1 and CDR2: MNHEY, SVGEGT. The CDR3 extends over 14 amino acids. In nucleotides, the CDR3 is TGTGCCAGCAGTAAGACAGGGGGCGTCGTCGAGCAGTACTTC. It codes for CASSKTGGVVEQYF.

V gene TRBV7-8 combines with J gene TRBJ1-3; D uncertain. V lost 5 bases to trimming and J lost 0 bases, with 11 bases between them. CDR3 length equals 15 residues. Germline V gives CDR1 SGHVS, CDR2 FQNEAQ. Here the CDR3 DNA reads TGTGCCAGCAGCCCACAGATCCTCTCTGGAAACACCATATATTTT. Its translation: CASSPQILSGNTIYF.

The rearrangement links TRBV7-2 to TRBJ1-5; 12 bases fit TRBD1. The trim removed 5 bases at V and 6 bases at J, leaving 2 bases unmatched. Per germline, CDR1 SGHTA and CDR2 FQGNSA. The CDR3 has 14 residues. CDR3 sequence reads: CASSPGQGAQPQHF. The CDR3 bases are TGTGCCAGCAGCCCGGGACAGGGGGCTCAGCCCCAGCATTTT.

This chain links TRBV6-4 with TRBJ1-6; unclear D gene. CDR3 length equals 13 residues. Germline lookup yields CDR1 MRHNA and CDR2 SNTAGT. V lost 2 bases, J lost 14 bases, and 13 bases lay in between. In nucleotides, the CDR3 is TGTGCCAGCAGTGACGAGGTCGGCCGGACCCTCCACTTT. This codes for CASSDEVGRTLHF.

J is TRBJ2-3 and V is TRBV7-9; TRBD1 matches at 7 bases. The V gene's germline CDR1 is SEHNR and CDR2 FQNEAQ (reference sequence). J gave up 2 bases and V 0 bases, and 11 bases lay outside the gene matches. The length of the CDR3 is 18 residues. As DNA, the CDR3 is TGTGCCAGCAGCTTAGCTGACAGGGCCCAGAGTTACACAGATACGCAGTATTTT. As protein: CASSLADRAQSYTDTQYF.

The chain uses TRBV11-2 and TRBJ2-3, with D hard to call. V shed 1 base and J shed 2 bases, with 10 bases lying between them. The germline gives CDR1 SGHAT, CDR2 FQNNGV. CDR3 size: 15 residues. CDR3 amino acids: CASSLAPPPTDTQYF. CDR3 in DNA: TGTGCCAGCAGCTTAGCCCCCCCTCCCACAGATACGCAGTATTTT.

The J gene is TRBJ1-2, the V gene TRBV11-2; 7 bases match TRBD1. The CDR3 contains 15 residues. J lost 3 bases, V lost 5 bases, and 9 bases had no gene match. Germline CDR1 is SGHAT and CDR2 is FQNNGV. CDR3 amino acids: CASSPRGRTDYGYTF. The DNA for the CDR3 is TGTGCCAGCAGCCCGAGGGGGCGGACAGACTATGGCTACACCTTC.

This chain links TRBV11-3 with TRBJ2-1, with 8 bases identical to TRBD2. The CDR3 totals 12 residues. From germline, CDR1 is SGHNT and CDR2 YENEEA. V gave up 6 bases and J gave up 10 bases; unmatched junction bases: 5. CDR3 bases: TGTGCCAGCAGACCAAGCGGGGGCGAGCAGTTCTTC. It codes for CASRPSGGEQFF.

This clone was detected a few times. CDR3 sequence reads: CASSLPPGGYTF. The DNA for the CDR3 is TGTGCCAGCAGTTTACCCCCCGGTGGCTACACCTTC. This rearrangement joins TRBV12-3 or TRBV12-4 to TRBJ1-2; D is uncertain. There are 12 residues in the CDR3. The germline V and J ends were trimmed by 2 bases and 7 bases, with 8 bases remaining between them.

This clone was seen just once. The genes are TRBV3-1 (or the pseudogene TRBV3-2) and TRBJ2-3, with D perhaps matching TRBD2 (6 bases). The germline V gene has CDR1 LGHDT and CDR2 YNNKEL (reference sequence). Trimming took 3 bases from V and 1 from J, leaving 8 bases between them. The CDR3 is made up of 14 amino acids. The CDR3 DNA reads as TGTGCCAGCAGCCAGGGCGGGGGCACAGATACGCAGTATTTT. Its translation is CASSQGGGTDTQYF.

V usage is TRBV2 and J usage is TRBJ1-5, with unresolved D. Trimming pared 1 base from V and 3 bases from J, leaving 10 bases between. Germline V gene data show CDR1 as SNHLY and CDR2 as FYNNEI. CDR3 length equals 15 residues. In nucleotides, the CDR3 is TGTGCCAGCAGTGAAGGAACTCATACCAATCAGCCCCAGCATTTT. It encodes CASSEGTHTNQPQHF.

This clone was picked up one time. The DNA for the CDR3 is TGTGCCAGCAGCGATACGATGGGCGCGGAAGCTTTCTTT. Protein product: CASSDTMGAEAFF. The rearrangement links TRBV6-2 or TRBV6-3 to TRBJ1-1; D uncertain. The V gene lost 6 bases and the J gene lost 8 bases, with 16 bases spanning the gap. The CDR3 loop spans 13 amino acids. The germline V gene has CDR1 MNHEY and CDR2 SVGEGT.

This clone was detected only once. The chain links TRBV11-3 to TRBJ2-3; D might be TRBD1 (6 bases). V lost 5 bases and J 0 bases, leaving 15 bases between the germline ends. Germline values: CDR1 SGHNT, CDR2 YENEEA. This CDR3 has 16 residues. The CDR3 is CASSRSDSSSTDTQYF. CDR3 nucleotides: TGTGCCAGCAGCCGATCGGACAGCTCTAGCACAGATACGCAGTATTTT.

This chain joins TRBV7-2 and TRBJ2-1; possibly TRBD1 for D (6 bases). The CDR3 covers 15 residues. Deletions cut 5 bases from V and 10 bases from J, with 21 bases between. Per the germline V gene, CDR1 is SGHTA and CDR2 is FQGNSA. For the CDR3, the DNA is TGTGCCAGCAGCCCCACAGGGAGCTCCTTGCAGGAGCAGTTCTTC. Its protein is CASSPTGSSLQEQFF.

This clone was recorded a few times. The chain couples TRBV6-2 or TRBV6-3 to TRBJ1-2; possible D gene TRBD1, 5 bases. Germline V gives CDR1 MNHEY, CDR2 SVGEGT. Trimming removed 4 bases from V and 4 bases from J, with 16 bases in between. CDR3 size: 15 residues. The CDR3 DNA reads TGTGCCAGCAGTTTCCGACGGGGGACCCCCTATGGCTACACCTTC. It specifies CASSFRRGTPYGYTF.

The chain employs TRBV12-3 or TRBV12-4 and TRBJ1-1; D gene ambiguous. With 7 bases removed from V and 7 bases from J, the gap between germline ends came to 13 bases. The CDR3 sequence is 12 residues long. CDR3: CASTPPLGEAFF. The DNA of the CDR3 is TGTGCCAGCACCCCCCCACTTGGTGAAGCTTTCTTT.

This clone was seen only a few times. This chain connects TRBV6-6 to TRBJ1-3; D perhaps matches TRBD1 (6 bases). The CDR3 consists of 13 residues. The germline V and J ends were trimmed by 2 bases and 8 bases, with 10 bases remaining between them. The germline V gene has CDR1 MNHNY and CDR2 SVGAGI (reference sequence). In nucleotides, the CDR3 is TGTGCCAGCAGTTACCTGTACAGGGACACCATATATTTT. It encodes CASSYLYRDTIYF.